These 14 T cell receptor beta chains were sequenced from one sample in a study of shared clonotypes between healthy human individuals. The method was immunoSEQ multiplex PCR; TCRdb's version includes in-frame clones alone and lacks a portion of them. The sample has 1,500,000 or so clones; approximately 98.5% are singletons. Material for sequencing was naive CD4+ T cells sorted from blood. Specified subset: CD45RA+ positively selected. The receptors originated from a man aged 30-40 years in good health.

The chain links TRBV5-1 to TRBJ2-2; the match to TRBD2 covers 12 bases. V lost 2 bases and J lost 6; bases outside the gene matches: 5. The CDR3 covers 16 residues. Germline V CDR1 and CDR2: SGHRS, YFSETQ. The DNA for the CDR3 is TGCGCCAGCAGCTTTCGACTAGCGGGAGATGCCGGGGAGCTGTTTTTT. Translating gives CASSFRLAGDAGELFF.

This clone was counted a single time. This chain links TRBV5-8 with TRBJ2-1, with D unresolved. The CDR3 runs 16 residues. Trimming shortened V by 2 bases and J by 0 bases, and 12 bases separated the two germline ends. Germline CDR1 is SGHTS and CDR2 is YDEGEE. The CDR3 region has the DNA TGTGCCAGCAGCTTTTTGGTGACTGGCTCCTACAATGAGCAGTTCTTC. It yields the protein CASSFLVTGSYNEQFF.

This chain joins TRBV15 and TRBJ2-5, with 8 nucleotides matching TRBD1. The J segment lost 5 bases and the V segment lost 2 bases, leaving 7 bases of the junction unmatched. The CDR3 runs 15 residues. Germline CDR1 reads LNHNV; CDR2 reads YYDKDF (reference sequence). Written as DNA, the CDR3 is TGTGCCACCAGCAGACAGGGGGCTTTTAAGGAGACCCAGTACTTC. Translated: CATSRQGAFKETQYF.

The chain employs TRBV6-5 and TRBJ1-5; 7 positions agree with TRBD1. CDR1 is MNHEY, CDR2 SVGAGI, per germline. This CDR3 has 14 amino acids. J gave up 4 bases and V 6 bases, and 6 bases lay outside the gene matches. CDR3 nucleotides: TGTGCCAGCAGCACCACCAGGGGGAATCAGCCCCAGCATTTT. It codes for CASSTTRGNQPQHF.

Comment on this clone: Other DNA sequences in the same sample also yield this CDR3. V and J are TRBV5-5 and TRBJ2-5, with D tentatively TRBD2 (6 bases). The length of the CDR3 is 13 residues. V was cut by 1 base and J by 5 bases, with 9 bases left in between. The germline V gene encodes CDR1 SGHKS and CDR2 YYEKEE (reference sequence). The CDR3 here is CASSLPGGETQYF. The CDR3 DNA sequence: TGTGCCAGCAGCTTGCCAGGAGGGGAGACCCAGTACTTC.

This chain uses TRBV4-3 with TRBJ2-1; tentative D call: TRBD2 (6 bases). CDR1 is LGHNA and CDR2 is YSLEER in the germline V gene. The V end was cut by 1 base, the J end by 0 bases, with 13 bases between. This CDR3 is built from 17 residues. The CDR3 DNA reads as TGCGCCAGCAGCCAAGTCTTAGCGGTGAGCTCCTACAATGAGCAGTTCTTC. Its translation is CASSQVLAVSSYNEQFF.

This rearrangement joins TRBV14 to TRBJ1-3; TRBD1 agrees at 7 bases. The germline V gene has CDR1 SGHDN and CDR2 FVKESK. The CDR3 runs to 16 residues. With 1 base clipped from V and 9 bases from J, the junction kept 12 bases outside the gene matches. The CDR3 nucleotides read TGTGCCAGCAGCCAAGGACAGGGAGGTCCATATCGCACCATATATTTT. The encoded protein is CASSQGQGGPYRTIYF.

This clone was recorded only once. The sample has other DNA sequences that encode this CDR3 too. The CDR3 sequence is CASSETSGRGEQYF. In nucleotides, the CDR3 is TGTGCCAGCAGTGAGACTAGCGGGAGGGGCGAGCAGTACTTC. The chain has TRBV2 and TRBJ2-7; TRBD2 agrees at 14 bases. Germline CDR1 reads SNHLY; CDR2 reads FYNNEI. CDR3 length: 14 amino acids. V shed 3 bases, J shed 6 bases, and the junction held 1 base outside the gene matches.

V usage is TRBV6-6 and J usage is TRBJ2-7; perhaps TRBD2 as D (7 bases). Germline lookup yields CDR1 MNHNY and CDR2 SVGAGI (reference sequence). Trimming pared 0 bases from V and 5 bases from J, leaving 14 bases between. The CDR3 is made up of 15 amino acids. The CDR3 DNA reads as TGTGCCAGCAGTTACTCGACAGGAGCGGGGCACGAGCAGTACTTC. This translates into CASSYSTGAGHEQYF.

The rearrangement links TRBV5-1 to TRBJ1-4; possibly TRBD1 for D (6 bases). V shed 3 bases and J shed 4 bases, with 10 bases lying between them. The CDR3 covers 14 residues. Germline loops: CDR1 SGHRS, CDR2 YFSETQ. The CDR3 region is CASSWTEDNEKLFF. CDR3 in DNA: TGCGCCAGCAGCTGGACAGAAGATAATGAAAAACTGTTTTTT.

The rearrangement joins TRBV15 to TRBJ2-7; D is ambiguous. This CDR3 has 13 residues. Deletions cut 0 bases from V and 4 bases from J, with 7 bases between. Germline V gene sequence: CDR1 LNHNV, CDR2 YYDKDF (reference sequence). The DNA of the CDR3 is TGTGCCACCAGCAGAGATGCTCGATACGAGCAGTACTTC. Translated: CATSRDARYEQYF.

The chain joins TRBV28 to TRBJ2-3; D uncertain. Between the trimmed V and J ends, which lost 4 bases and 5 bases, there was a span of 4 bases. Germline CDR1 reads MDHEN; CDR2 reads SYDVKM. The CDR3 consists of 11 residues. CDR3 sequence (DNA): TGTGCCAGCAGTTCTCAAGATACGCAGTATTTT. Translating gives CASSSQDTQYF. Complete variable domain (other parts from reference TRBV28 and TRBJ2-3): DVKVTQSSRYLVKRTGEKVFLECVQDMDHENMFWYRQDPGLGLRLIYFSYDVKMKEKGDIPEGYSVSREKKERFSLILESASTNQTSMYLCASSSQDTQYFGPGTRLTVL.

The chain couples TRBV7-8 to TRBJ2-7, with 8 positions matching TRBD2. This CDR3 contains 18 residues. The trim removed 4 bases at V and 3 bases at J, leaving 17 bases unmatched. Germline CDR1 and CDR2: SGHVS and FQNEAQ. The CDR3 coding sequence is TGTGCCAGCAGCTCCCGAGCGGGTAGCGGGAACTGGTACTACGAGCAGTACTTC. This sequence encodes CASSSRAGSGNWYYEQYF.

This sequence joins TRBV11-3 and TRBJ2-5, with a weak D call TRBD1 (6 bases). CDR3 length: 16 amino acids. V lost 5 bases to trimming and J lost 0 bases, with 16 bases between them. CDR1 and CDR2 from the germline V gene are SGHNT and YENEEA. The CDR3 loop is CASSPSAGTYQETQYF. The CDR3 nucleotides read TGTGCCAGCAGCCCCTCTGCCGGGACATACCAAGAGACCCAGTACTTC.